One sample yielded the 3 T cell receptor beta chains listed below, sequenced in a study of metastatic and nonmetastatic thyroid tumors. TCRdb re-called clones via MiXCR from the PCR reads. The profile shows some 34,000 clones, approximately 15% of them singletons. Patients underwent thyroid surgery, and none had received any treatment before it. The sample taken for sequencing was blood. The receptors originated from a female donor with papillary thyroid cancer or a benign thyroid nodule (not recorded which). Some clones in this sample may be carry-over from other donors' samples.

The gene calls are TRBV4-1 and TRBJ1-4, with a possible D match to TRBD1 (5 bases). The germline V gene has CDR1 MGHRA and CDR2 YSYEKL. V lost 4 bases, J lost 3 bases, and 12 bases lay in between. CDR3 length equals 15 residues. The CDR3 DNA sequence: TGCGCCAGCAGCCGGGGGGACGGCTCTAATGAAAAACTGTTTTTT. Amino acid sequence: CASSRGDGSNEKLFF.

Turning to this clone: One end of the junction is discordant with germline, which a read error may explain. DNA for the CDR3: TGCGCCAGCAGCCCATTTAGCGGTGGTTACTACAATGAGCATTTCTTC. Its translation is CASSPFSGGYYNEHFF. The chain links TRBV11-2 to TRBJ2-1, with D perhaps TRBD2 (6 bases). The CDR3 covers 16 residues. From germline, CDR1 is SGHAT and CDR2 FQNNGV.

This clone was picked up many times. The rearrangement uses TRBV7-6 and TRBJ1-1; the D is unclear. The V and J ends lost 1 base and 1 base respectively, with 7 bases between them. CDR3 length: 14 amino acids. The V gene's germline CDR1 is SGHVS and CDR2 FNYEAQ. The CDR3 DNA sequence: TGTGCCAGCAGCTTAGATTGGGGGAACACTGAAGCTTTCTTT. It codes for CASSLDWGNTEAFF.